This T cell receptor (beta chain) appears in the sequencing data of a study of T cell repertoires in cytomegalovirus infection. MiXCR was run by TCRdb on the reads, yielding one entry per CDR3 protein. The table has 600,000 to 800,000 distinct CDR3 sequences, 20% to 25% seen once. This clonotype was detected only a few times. One end of the junction is discordant with germline, which a read error may explain. Sequenced sample: CD8+ T cells from PBMCs. This clonotype originated in a human donor in good health (CMV status not recorded). Some clones in this sample may be carry-over from other donors' samples.

The CDR3: CASSPGLPLAF. The CDR3 nucleotides are TGTGCCAGCAGCCCTGGACTACCCCTCGCCTTC. The chain recombines TRBV14 with TRBJ2-1; TRBD2 is a possible D gene (6 bases). The CDR3 covers 11 residues. Germline V CDR1 and CDR2: SGHDN, FVKESK.